This passage covers 3 T cell receptor beta chains from one sample sequenced in a study of T cell responses to AZD1222 COVID-19 vaccine. Clones were sequenced by immunoSEQ multiplex PCR, and TCRdb holds only the in-frame ones, with some missing. The sample has 150,000 to 200,000 clones, about 91% seen once; the top ten hold more than 1%. Sample: peripheral blood, taken 28 days after the second AZD1222 dose. These receptors were obtained from an adult who received the AZD1222 COVID-19 vaccine.

This CDR3 is CASSPGGSGGFYGYTF. The CDR3 nucleotides are TGTGCCAGCAGCCCCGGGGGATCGGGGGGCTTCTATGGCTACACCTTC. The chain joins TRBV5-4 to TRBJ1-2; tentative D call: TRBD1 (6 bases). Germline V gives CDR1 SGHNT, CDR2 YYREEE (reference sequence). The CDR3 consists of 16 residues. V was pared by 4 bases and J by 4 bases, with 20 bases between.

The CDR3 region has the DNA TGCAGTGCTGTTCGGGGAAACGAGCAGTACTTC. Its translation: CSAVRGNEQYF. V gene TRBV20-1 combines with J gene TRBJ2-7; D perhaps matches TRBD2 (5 bases). Germline V gene sequence: CDR1 DFQATT, CDR2 SNEGSKA (reference sequence). This CDR3 spans 11 amino acids. Trimming removed 5 bases at V and 5 bases at J, with 10 bases between.

The chain couples TRBV18 to TRBJ1-1; maybe TRBD1 (6 bases). The germline V and J ends were trimmed by 6 bases and 6 bases, with 14 bases remaining between them. The CDR3 has 13 amino acids. Germline V CDR1 and CDR2: KGHSH, LQKENI. CDR3 nucleotides: TGTGCCAGCTCGTACAGGGTCCAATCTGAAGCTTTCTTT. Translated: CASSYRVQSEAFF.